The T cell receptor (beta chain) under discussion was sequenced for a study of T cell responses to AZD1222 COVID-19 vaccine. Sequenced by immunoSEQ multiplex PCR; TCRdb stores in-frame clones only, minus some. This sample has approximately 150,000 clones, with around 87% found just once. The CDR3 spans 13 residues. Germline V lookup: CDR1 SGHRS, CDR2 YFSETQ. V was pared by 5 bases and J by 5 bases, with 14 bases between. Study outcomes and limitations: Reportedly, close to half of spike-specific TCRs are directed against unmutated variant regions. White British ancestry dominated among donors, who included more females, and clonal diversity was possibly underestimated. Baseline serostatus was positive in only a handful of AZD1222 recipients.

Doses given second, at about 4 or about 12 weeks, were pooled. With respect to this clone: The antigen is undetermined.

The origin of this receptor is an adult who received the AZD1222 COVID-19 vaccine. Sequencing was performed on peripheral blood, taken 28 days after the second AZD1222 dose. The J gene is TRBJ2-7, the V gene TRBV5-1, with D tentatively TRBD1 or TRBD2 (5 bases each). In DNA form, the CDR3 reads TGCGCCAGCAGTGTTGGGACCACTGACGAGCAGTACTTC. It specifies CASSVGTTDEQYF.